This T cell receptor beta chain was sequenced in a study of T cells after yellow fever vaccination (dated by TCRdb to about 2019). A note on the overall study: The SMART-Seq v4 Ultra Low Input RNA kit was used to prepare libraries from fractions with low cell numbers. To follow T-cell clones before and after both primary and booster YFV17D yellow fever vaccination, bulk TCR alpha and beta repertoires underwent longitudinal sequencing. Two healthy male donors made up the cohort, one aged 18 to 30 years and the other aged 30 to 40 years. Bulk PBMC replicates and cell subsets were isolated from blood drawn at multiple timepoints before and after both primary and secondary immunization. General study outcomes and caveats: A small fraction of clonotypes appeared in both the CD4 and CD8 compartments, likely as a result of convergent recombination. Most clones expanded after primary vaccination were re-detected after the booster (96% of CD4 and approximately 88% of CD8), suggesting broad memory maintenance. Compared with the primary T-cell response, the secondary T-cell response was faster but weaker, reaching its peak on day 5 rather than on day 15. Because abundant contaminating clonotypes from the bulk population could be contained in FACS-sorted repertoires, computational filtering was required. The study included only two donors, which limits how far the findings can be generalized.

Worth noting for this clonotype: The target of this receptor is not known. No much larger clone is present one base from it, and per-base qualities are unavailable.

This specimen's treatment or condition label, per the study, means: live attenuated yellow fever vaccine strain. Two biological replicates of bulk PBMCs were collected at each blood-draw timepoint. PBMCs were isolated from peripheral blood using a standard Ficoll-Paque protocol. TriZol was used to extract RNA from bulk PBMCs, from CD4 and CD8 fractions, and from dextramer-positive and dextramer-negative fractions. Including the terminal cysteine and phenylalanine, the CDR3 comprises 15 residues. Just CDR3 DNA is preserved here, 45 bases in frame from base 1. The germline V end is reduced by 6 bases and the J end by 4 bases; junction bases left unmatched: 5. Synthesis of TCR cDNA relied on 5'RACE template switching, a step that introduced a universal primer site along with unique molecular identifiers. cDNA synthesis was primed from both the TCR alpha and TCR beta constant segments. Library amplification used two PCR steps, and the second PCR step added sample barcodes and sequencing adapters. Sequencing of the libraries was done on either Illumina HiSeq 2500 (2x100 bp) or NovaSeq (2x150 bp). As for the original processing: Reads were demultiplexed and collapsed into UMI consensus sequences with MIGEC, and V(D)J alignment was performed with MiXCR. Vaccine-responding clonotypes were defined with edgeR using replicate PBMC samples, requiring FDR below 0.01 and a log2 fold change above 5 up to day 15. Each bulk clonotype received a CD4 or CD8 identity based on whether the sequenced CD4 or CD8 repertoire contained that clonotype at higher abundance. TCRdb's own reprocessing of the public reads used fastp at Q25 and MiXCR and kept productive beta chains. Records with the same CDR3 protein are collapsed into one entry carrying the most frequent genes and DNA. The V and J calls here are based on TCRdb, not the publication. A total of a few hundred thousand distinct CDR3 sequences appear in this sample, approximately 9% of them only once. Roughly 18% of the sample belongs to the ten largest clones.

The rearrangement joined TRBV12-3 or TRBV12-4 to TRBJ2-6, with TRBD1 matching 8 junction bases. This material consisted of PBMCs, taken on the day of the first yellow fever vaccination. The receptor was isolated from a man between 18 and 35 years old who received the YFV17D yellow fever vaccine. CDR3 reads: CASSSTGVGANVLTF. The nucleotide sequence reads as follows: TGTGCCAGCAGCTCGACAGGGGTCGGGGCCAACGTCCTGACTTTC.